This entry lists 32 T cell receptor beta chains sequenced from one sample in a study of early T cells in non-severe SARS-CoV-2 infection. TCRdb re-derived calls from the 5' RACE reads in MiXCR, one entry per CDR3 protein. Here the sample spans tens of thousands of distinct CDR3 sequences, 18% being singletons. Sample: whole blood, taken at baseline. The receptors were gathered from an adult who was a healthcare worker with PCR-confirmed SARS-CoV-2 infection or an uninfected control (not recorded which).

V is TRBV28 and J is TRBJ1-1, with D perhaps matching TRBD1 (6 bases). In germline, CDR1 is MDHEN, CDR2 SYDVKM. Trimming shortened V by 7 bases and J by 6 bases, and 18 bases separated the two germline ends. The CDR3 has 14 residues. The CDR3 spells CASNYLREGAEAFF. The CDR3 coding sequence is TGTGCCAGCAATTATCTCCGGGAGGGGGCTGAAGCTTTCTTT.

This chain's CDR3 is CSAPLTSGSGGELFF. The CDR3 DNA reads TGCAGTGCTCCCCTGACTAGCGGGAGCGGCGGGGAGCTGTTTTTT. This rearrangement joins TRBV20-1 to TRBJ2-2; TRBD2 matches 12 bases. The junction had 8 bases not matched to a gene; V was cut back by 5 bases and J by 7 bases. The CDR3 covers 15 residues. Germline V gene data show CDR1 as DFQATT and CDR2 as SNEGSKA (reference sequence).

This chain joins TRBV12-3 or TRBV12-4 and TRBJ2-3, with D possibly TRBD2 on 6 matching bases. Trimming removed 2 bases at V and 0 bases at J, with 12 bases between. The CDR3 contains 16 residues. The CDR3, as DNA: TGTGCCAGCAGTTTATCGCGCGGGGTGAGCACAGATACGCAGTATTTT. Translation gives CASSLSRGVSTDTQYF.

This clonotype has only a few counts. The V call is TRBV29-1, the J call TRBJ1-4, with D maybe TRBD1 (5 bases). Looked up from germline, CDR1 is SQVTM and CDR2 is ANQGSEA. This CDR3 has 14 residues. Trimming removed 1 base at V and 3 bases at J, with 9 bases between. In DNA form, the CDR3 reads TGCAGCGTTGAAGTGCCAGGGTCTAATGAAAAACTGTTTTTT. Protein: CSVEVPGSNEKLFF.

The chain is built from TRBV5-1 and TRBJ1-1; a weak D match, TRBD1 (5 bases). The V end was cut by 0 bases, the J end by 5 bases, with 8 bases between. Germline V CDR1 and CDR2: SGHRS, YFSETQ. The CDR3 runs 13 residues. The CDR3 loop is CASSLVTGTEAFF. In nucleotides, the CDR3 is TGCGCCAGCAGCTTGGTCACAGGTACTGAAGCTTTCTTT.

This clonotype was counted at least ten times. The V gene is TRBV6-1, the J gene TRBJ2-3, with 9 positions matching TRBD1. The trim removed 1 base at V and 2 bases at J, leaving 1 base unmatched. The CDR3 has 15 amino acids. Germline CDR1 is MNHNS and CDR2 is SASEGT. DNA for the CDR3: TGTGCCAGCAGTGAAGGGACAGGGGACACAGATACGCAGTATTTT. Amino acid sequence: CASSEGTGDTDTQYF.

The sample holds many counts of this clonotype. CDR3 sequence (DNA): TGTGCCAGCAGTTACTCGACCAGGGTACGGACTGAAGCTTTCTTT. This gives the protein CASSYSTRVRTEAFF. The rearrangement links TRBV6-5 to TRBJ1-1; D might be TRBD1 (5 bases). With 0 bases removed from V and 5 bases from J, the gap between germline ends came to 13 bases. CDR1 and CDR2 from the germline V gene are MNHEY and SVGAGI. The CDR3 extends over 15 amino acids.

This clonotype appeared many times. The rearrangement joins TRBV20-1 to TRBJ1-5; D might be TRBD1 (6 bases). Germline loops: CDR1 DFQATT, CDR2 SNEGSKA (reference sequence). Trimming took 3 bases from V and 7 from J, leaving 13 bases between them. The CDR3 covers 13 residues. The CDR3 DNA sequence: TGCAGTGCTAGTTATCAAGGGGGACAGCCCCAGCATTTT. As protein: CSASYQGGQPQHF.

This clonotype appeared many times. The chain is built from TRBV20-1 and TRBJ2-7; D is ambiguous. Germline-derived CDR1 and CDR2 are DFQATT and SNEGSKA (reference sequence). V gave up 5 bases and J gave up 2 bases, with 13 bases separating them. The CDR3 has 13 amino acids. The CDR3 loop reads CSASQTVAYEQYF. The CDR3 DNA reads TGCAGTGCTTCTCAGACGGTGGCCTACGAGCAGTACTTC.

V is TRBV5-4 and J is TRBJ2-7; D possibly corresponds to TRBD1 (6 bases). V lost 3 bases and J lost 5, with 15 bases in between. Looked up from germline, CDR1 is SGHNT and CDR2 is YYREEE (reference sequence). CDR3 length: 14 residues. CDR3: CASSSLNRAHEQYF. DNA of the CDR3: TGTGCCAGCAGCTCCCTGAACAGGGCCCACGAGCAGTACTTC.

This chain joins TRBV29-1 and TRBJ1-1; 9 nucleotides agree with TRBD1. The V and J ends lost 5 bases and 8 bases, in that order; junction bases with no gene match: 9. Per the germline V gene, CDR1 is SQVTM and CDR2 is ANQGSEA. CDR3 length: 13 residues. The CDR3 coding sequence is TGCAGCGTTTGCCCGGGACAGGGCCTCGAAGCTTTCTTT. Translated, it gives CSVCPGQGLEAFF.

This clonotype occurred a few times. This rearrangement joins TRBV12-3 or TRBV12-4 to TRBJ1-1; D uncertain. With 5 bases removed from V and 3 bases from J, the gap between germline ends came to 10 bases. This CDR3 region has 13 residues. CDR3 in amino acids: CASSQAGDTEAFF. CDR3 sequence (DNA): TGTGCCAGCAGTCAGGCAGGCGACACTGAAGCTTTCTTT.

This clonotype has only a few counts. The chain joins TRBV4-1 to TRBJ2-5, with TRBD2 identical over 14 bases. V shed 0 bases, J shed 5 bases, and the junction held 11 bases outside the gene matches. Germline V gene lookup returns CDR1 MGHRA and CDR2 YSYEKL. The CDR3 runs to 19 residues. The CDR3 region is CASSQDLTSGGALAETQYF. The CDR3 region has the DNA TGCGCCAGCAGCCAAGATCTGACTAGCGGGGGGGCCTTGGCGGAGACCCAGTACTTC.

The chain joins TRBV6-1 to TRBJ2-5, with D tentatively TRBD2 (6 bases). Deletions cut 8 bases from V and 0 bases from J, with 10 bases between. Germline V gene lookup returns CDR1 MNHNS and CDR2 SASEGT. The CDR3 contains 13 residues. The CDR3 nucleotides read TGTGCCAGCGGATGGGGGGACCAAGAGACCCAGTACTTC. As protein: CASGWGDQETQYF.

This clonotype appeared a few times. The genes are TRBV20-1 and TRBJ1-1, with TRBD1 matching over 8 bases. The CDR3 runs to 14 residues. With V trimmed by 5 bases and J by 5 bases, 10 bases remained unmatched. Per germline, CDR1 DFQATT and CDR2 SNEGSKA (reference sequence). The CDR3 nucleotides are TGCAGTGCTCAAGGCTCAGGGGGCAGGACTGAAGCTTTCTTT. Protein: CSAQGSGGRTEAFF.

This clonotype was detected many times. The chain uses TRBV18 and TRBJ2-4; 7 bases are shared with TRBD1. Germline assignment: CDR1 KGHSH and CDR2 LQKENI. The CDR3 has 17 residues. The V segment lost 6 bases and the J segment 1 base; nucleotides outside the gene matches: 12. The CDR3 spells CASSFSQGSGAKNIQYF. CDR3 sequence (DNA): TGTGCCAGCTCGTTCTCACAGGGGTCAGGGGCCAAAAACATTCAGTACTTC.

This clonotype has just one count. The CDR3 spells CASSEALTSYEQYF. CDR3 DNA: TGTGCCAGCAGTGAAGCTTTGACGTCCTACGAGCAGTACTTC. The rearrangement joins TRBV2 to TRBJ2-7; no reliable D call. This CDR3 comprises 14 residues. The germline V gene has CDR1 SNHLY and CDR2 FYNNEI. The V gene lost 0 bases and the J gene lost 1 base, with 7 bases spanning the gap.

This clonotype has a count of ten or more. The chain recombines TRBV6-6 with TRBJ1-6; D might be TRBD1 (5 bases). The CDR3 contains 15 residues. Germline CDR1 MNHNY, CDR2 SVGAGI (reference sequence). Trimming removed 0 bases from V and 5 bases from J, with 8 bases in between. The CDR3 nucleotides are TGTGCCAGCAGTTACTCGGGGCAGGATAATTCACCCCTCCACTTT. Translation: CASSYSGQDNSPLHF.

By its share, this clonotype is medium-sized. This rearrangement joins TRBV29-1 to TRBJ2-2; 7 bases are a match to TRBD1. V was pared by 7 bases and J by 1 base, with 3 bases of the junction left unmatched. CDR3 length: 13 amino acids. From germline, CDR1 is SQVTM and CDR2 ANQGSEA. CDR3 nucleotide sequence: TGCAGCGGGGGACAGCTGAACACCGGGGAGCTGTTTTTT. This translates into CSGGQLNTGELFF.

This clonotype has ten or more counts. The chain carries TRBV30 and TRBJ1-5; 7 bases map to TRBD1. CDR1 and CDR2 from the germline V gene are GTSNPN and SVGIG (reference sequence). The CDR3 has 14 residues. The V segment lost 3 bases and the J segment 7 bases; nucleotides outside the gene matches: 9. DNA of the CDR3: TGTGCCTGGAGCCCCGGTGGCAGGGGGCAGCCCCAGCATTTT. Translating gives CAWSPGGRGQPQHF.

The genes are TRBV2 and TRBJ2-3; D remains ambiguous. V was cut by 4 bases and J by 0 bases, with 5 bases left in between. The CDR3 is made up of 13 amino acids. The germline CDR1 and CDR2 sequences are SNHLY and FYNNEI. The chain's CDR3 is CASSGDSTDTQYF. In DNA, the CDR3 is TGTGCCAGCAGTGGAGACAGCACAGATACGCAGTATTTT.

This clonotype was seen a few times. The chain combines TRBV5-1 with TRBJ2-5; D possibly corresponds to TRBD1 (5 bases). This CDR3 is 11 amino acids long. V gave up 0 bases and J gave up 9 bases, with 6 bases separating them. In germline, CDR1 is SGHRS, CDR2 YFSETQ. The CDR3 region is CASSLEGPQYF. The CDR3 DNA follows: TGCGCCAGCAGCTTGGAGGGGCCCCAGTACTTC.

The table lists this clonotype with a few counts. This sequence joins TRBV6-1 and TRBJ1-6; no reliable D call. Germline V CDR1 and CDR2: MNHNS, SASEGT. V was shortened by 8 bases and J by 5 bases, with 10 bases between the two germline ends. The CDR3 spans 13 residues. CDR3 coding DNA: TGTGCCAGCGGTACAGCGAATAATTCACCCCTCCACTTT. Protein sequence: CASGTANNSPLHF.

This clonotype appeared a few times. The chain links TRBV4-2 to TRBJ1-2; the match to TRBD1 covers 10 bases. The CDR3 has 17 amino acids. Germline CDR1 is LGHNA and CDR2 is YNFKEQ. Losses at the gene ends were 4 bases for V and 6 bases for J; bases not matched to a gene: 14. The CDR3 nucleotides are TGTGCCAGCAGCCCAGGGGAGACAGGGGGCTTGTGGGATGGCTACACCTTC. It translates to CASSPGETGGLWDGYTF.

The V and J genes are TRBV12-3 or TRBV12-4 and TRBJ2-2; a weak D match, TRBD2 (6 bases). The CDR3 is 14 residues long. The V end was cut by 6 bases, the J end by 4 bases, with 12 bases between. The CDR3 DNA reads TGTGCCAGCAGACAAAACGGGGGCACCGGGGAGCTGTTTTTT. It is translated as CASRQNGGTGELFF.

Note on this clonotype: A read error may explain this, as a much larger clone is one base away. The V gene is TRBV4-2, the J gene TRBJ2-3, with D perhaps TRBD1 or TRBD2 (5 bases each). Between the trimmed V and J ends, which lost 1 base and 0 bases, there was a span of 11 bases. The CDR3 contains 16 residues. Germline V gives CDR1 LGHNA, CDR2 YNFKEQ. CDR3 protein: CASSQVGVASTDTQYF. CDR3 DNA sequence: TGTGCCAGCAGCCAAGTGGGGGTTGCTAGCACAGATACGCAGTATTTT.

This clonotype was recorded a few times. In DNA, the CDR3 is TGTGCCAGCAGTTTGGGCGGGGTCTCCTACAATGAGCAGTTCTTC. Translating it yields CASSLGGVSYNEQFF. This sequence joins TRBV28 and TRBJ2-1, with a tentative D call TRBD2 (6 bases). CDR3 length equals 15 residues. The V gene's germline CDR1 is MDHEN and CDR2 SYDVKM. V was clipped by 3 bases and J by 0 bases, with 9 bases between them.

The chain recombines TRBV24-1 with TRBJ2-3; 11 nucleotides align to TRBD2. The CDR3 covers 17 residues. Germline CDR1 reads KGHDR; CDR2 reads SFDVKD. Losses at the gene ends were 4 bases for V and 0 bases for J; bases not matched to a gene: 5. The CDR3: CATSERTSGQSTDTQYF. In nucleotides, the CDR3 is TGTGCCACCAGTGAAAGGACTAGCGGGCAAAGCACAGATACGCAGTATTTT.

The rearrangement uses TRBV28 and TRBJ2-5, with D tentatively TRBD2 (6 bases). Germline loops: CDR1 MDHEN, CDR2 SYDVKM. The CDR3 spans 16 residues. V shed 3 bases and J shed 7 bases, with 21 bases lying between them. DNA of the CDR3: TGTGCCAGCAGTTTGGGGGGATCAGGCAGTCAAAGGACCCAGTACTTC. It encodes CASSLGGSGSQRTQYF.

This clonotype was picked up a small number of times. The CDR3 is CASSLVGQVKETQYF. The DNA for the CDR3 is TGTGCCAGCAGCTTAGTTGGACAAGTAAAAGAGACCCAGTACTTC. The gene calls are TRBV7-8 and TRBJ2-5, with a weak D call TRBD1 (5 bases). The CDR3 is 15 residues long. V lost 1 base and J 3 bases, leaving 12 bases between the germline ends. Germline CDR1 SGHVS, CDR2 FQNEAQ.

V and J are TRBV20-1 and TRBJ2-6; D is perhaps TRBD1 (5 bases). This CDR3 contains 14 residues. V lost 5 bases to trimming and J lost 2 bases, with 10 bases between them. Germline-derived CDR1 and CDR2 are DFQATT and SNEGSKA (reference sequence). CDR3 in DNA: TGCAGTGCTCAGGGCGTGGCTGGGGCCAACGTCCTGACTTTC. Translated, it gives CSAQGVAGANVLTF.

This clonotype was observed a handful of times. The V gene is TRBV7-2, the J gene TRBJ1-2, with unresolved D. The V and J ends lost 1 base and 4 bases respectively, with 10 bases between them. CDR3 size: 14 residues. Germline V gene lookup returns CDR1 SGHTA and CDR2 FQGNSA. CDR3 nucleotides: TGTGCCAGCAGCTTAGAGGGTAGTAGCTATGGCTACACCTTC. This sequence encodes CASSLEGSSYGYTF.